This TCR beta chain was observed in a study of cytomegalovirus exposure and HLA in healthy donors. Across the study: An earlier analysis found some 120 million unique TCR beta sequences from approximately 200 million T cells. Notes on the study in general: Versus the approximately 700-donor mean, an Asian-associated ancestry cluster reportedly showed fewer N-insertions in a later analysis. Indistinguishable V segments, including TRBV6-2 and TRBV6-3, were excluded. With further analysis later on, most CMV-associated TCR beta chains appeared HLA-restricted.

Only one count was recorded for this clone. What it recognizes is unknown. Looked up from germline, CDR1 is LNHNV and CDR2 is YYDKDF (reference sequence). V was pared by 6 bases and J by 5 bases, with 11 bases of the junction left unmatched. This CDR3 spans 16 amino acids. 60 Vbeta and 13 Jbeta primers were used in PCR. Profiling relied on immunoSEQ multiplex PCR, and the TCRdb table lists in-frame clones only, not all of them. Of 170,000 or so clones detected, 86% appear once; the ten largest clones hold about 2%. This receptor was identified in a woman younger than 30 in good health and CMV-seronegative. The sample taken for sequencing was PBMCs. V and J are TRBV15 and TRBJ2-1; 9 nucleotides agree with TRBD2. The CDR3, as DNA: TGTGCCACCAGAATTGAACTAGCGGGCGTCAACAATGAGCAGTTCTTC. This codes for CATRIELAGVNNEQFF.